This T cell receptor beta chain derives from a study of T-cell reconstitution after alpha-beta-depleted transplantation in children. Regarding the study as a whole: The study reportedly traced alpha-beta T cells about two months after transplant to several hundred expanded graft clones.

There are 16 residues in the CDR3. Deletions cut 1 base from V and 2 bases from J, with 12 bases between. Germline CDR1 is SGDLS and CDR2 is YYNGEE. The TCRbeta library incorporated unique molecular identifiers. TCRdb reanalysed the PCR reads using MiXCR and keeps one entry per CDR3 protein. Of roughly 490,000 distinct CDR3 sequences listed, about an eighth are singletons. There are a few counts of this clonotype. The antigen is unknown. The source of this sequence is a female patient younger than 10 who had a stem cell transplant for aplastic anemia, so the T cells may come from the graft donor. The sequences come from PBMCs, mostly from graft donor cells, collected 180 days after TCRalphabeta/CD19-depleted stem cell transplant. The chain links TRBV9 to TRBJ2-2; a possible D gene is TRBD2 (6 bases). CDR3: CASSVFRAGNTGELFF. The CDR3 DNA sequence: TGTGCCAGCAGCGTATTCCGGGCGGGAAACACCGGGGAGCTGTTTTTT.